Below, 14 T cell receptor beta chains from the same sample are listed, as sequenced in a study of beta chain features in type 1 diabetes. No antigen is known for these receptors. Isolated RNA was reverse transcribed in full, so expressed TCRB transcripts were sequenced. Profiling relied on immunoSEQ multiplex PCR, and the TCRdb table lists in-frame clones only, not all of them. The sample lists about 370,000 clones, roughly a tenth seen once, with 0.45% to 0.65% in the top ten. Whole-study findings and limits: Type 1 diabetes patients had TCRB CDR3s that were shorter (moderately but significantly so) in all four CD4+ subsets.

Input material: central memory CD4+ T cells from blood. All receptors come from a man aged 25 to 40 with type 1 diabetes.

In this sample, this clone turned up a few times. V usage is TRBV4-1 and J usage is TRBJ2-5, with TRBD2 as a possible D gene (5 bases). V was pared by 5 bases and J by 0 bases, with 10 bases between. This CDR3 spans 14 amino acids. Looked up from germline, CDR1 is MGHRA and CDR2 is YSYEKL. The CDR3 DNA is TGCGCCAGCAGCTACGGGGAGTACCAAGAGACCCAGTACTTC. Translating it yields CASSYGEYQETQYF.

This clone was seen a few times. CDR3 protein: CASSPSPGGSETQYF. The CDR3 coding sequence is TGTGCCAGCTCACCCTCGCCGGGGGGCTCAGAGACCCAGTACTTC. This sequence joins TRBV18 and TRBJ2-5; D might be TRBD2 (7 bases). The CDR3 totals 15 residues. V was cut by 3 bases and J by 4 bases, with 15 bases left in between. CDR1 and CDR2 from the germline V gene are KGHSH and LQKENI.

This clone has a handful of counts. The gene calls are TRBV4-2 and TRBJ2-3; D call uncertain. Germline values: CDR1 LGHNA, CDR2 YNFKEQ. The CDR3 runs 14 residues. Trimming cost V 1 base and J 1 base, with 6 bases left between them. The chain's CDR3 is CASSQASRTDTQYF. The CDR3 bases are TGTGCCAGCAGCCAAGCCTCGCGCACAGATACGCAGTATTTT.

In this sample, this clone turned up a few times. The chain combines TRBV4-1 with TRBJ2-3; D may be TRBD2 (6 bases). This CDR3 comprises 14 residues. Germline CDR1 and CDR2: MGHRA and YSYEKL. Deletions cut 0 bases from V and 7 bases from J, with 11 bases between. CDR3 residues: CASSQESLANTQYF. CDR3 sequence (DNA): TGCGCCAGCAGCCAAGAATCCCTAGCGAATACGCAGTATTTT.

This clone has more than one count but fewer than ten. The chain has TRBV7-2 and TRBJ1-2; D not resolved. Per the germline V gene, CDR1 is SGHTA and CDR2 is FQGNSA. The CDR3 loop spans 12 amino acids. V lost 5 bases and J lost 8, with 12 bases in between. CDR3 nucleotide sequence: TGTGCCAGCAGCAAAGAATTCCGCGGCTACACCTTC. Amino acids: CASSKEFRGYTF. The entire variable domain, with the rest obtained from reference TRBV7-2 and TRBJ1-2, is as follows: GAGVSQSPSNKVTEKGKDVELRCDPISGHTALYWYRQSLGQGLEFLIYFQGNSAPDKSGLPSDRFSAERTGGSVSTLTIQRTQQEDSAVYLCASSKEFRGYTFGSGTRLTVV.

This clone was picked up a small number of times. V gene TRBV27 combines with J gene TRBJ2-7; 12 nucleotides agree with TRBD2. Germline V gene sequence: CDR1 MNHEY, CDR2 SMNVEV (reference sequence). J gave up 7 bases and V 5 bases, and 6 bases lay outside the gene matches. This CDR3 has 14 amino acids. CDR3 region: CASSPSGRAREQYF. The CDR3 DNA follows: TGTGCCAGCAGTCCTAGCGGGAGGGCCAGGGAGCAGTACTTC.

In its sample, this clone was seen a few times. The chain combines TRBV4-2 with TRBJ2-3; possibly TRBD2 for D (6 bases). V gave up 4 bases and J gave up 7 bases, with 12 bases separating them. This CDR3 contains 13 residues. Looked up from germline, CDR1 is LGHNA and CDR2 is YNFKEQ. CDR3 protein: CASSPGERYTQYF. CDR3 coding DNA: TGTGCCAGCAGCCCGGGGGAAAGGTATACGCAGTATTTT.

In this sample, this clone turned up many times. V and J are TRBV4-2 and TRBJ2-1, with 12 nucleotides matching TRBD1. CDR3 length: 15 residues. With V trimmed by 4 bases and J by 6 bases, 4 bases remained unmatched. Germline V CDR1 and CDR2: LGHNA, YNFKEQ. CDR3 amino acids: CASSPGQGARNEQFF. The CDR3 nucleotides are TGTGCCAGCAGCCCGGGACAGGGGGCACGCAATGAGCAGTTCTTC.

This clone was detected only a few times. The chain joins TRBV6-5 to TRBJ1-2; no definite D call. This CDR3 comprises 14 residues. V lost 6 bases, J lost 0 bases, and 11 bases lay in between. CDR1 is MNHEY, CDR2 SVGAGI, per germline. CDR3 residues: CASSKTLANYGYTF. Written as DNA, the CDR3 is TGTGCCAGCAGCAAGACCCTGGCTAACTATGGCTACACCTTC.

The chain carries TRBV6-6 and TRBJ1-2, with 8 bases matching TRBD1. Germline CDR1 and CDR2: MNHNY and SVGAGI (reference sequence). The CDR3 runs to 15 residues. V was pared by 7 bases and J by 4 bases, with 11 bases of the junction left unmatched. The CDR3 coding sequence is TGTGCCAGCACCCCATCGGGACAGGAAACCTATGGCTACACCTTC. Its translation is CASTPSGQETYGYTF.

The chain recombines TRBV2 with TRBJ2-6; TRBD1 aligns across 8 bases. J was trimmed by 0 bases and V by 3 bases; bases with no gene match: 4. CDR1 SNHLY and CDR2 FYNNEI come from the germline V gene. This CDR3 is 17 amino acids long. The CDR3 region is CASSESTGGSGANVLTF. CDR3 sequence (DNA): TGTGCCAGCAGTGAGAGTACAGGGGGCTCTGGGGCCAACGTCCTGACTTTC.

At least ten counts were recorded for this clone. J is TRBJ2-6 and V is TRBV30; D gene unclear. In germline, CDR1 is GTSNPN, CDR2 SVGIG (reference sequence). With 3 bases removed from V and 4 bases from J, the gap between germline ends came to 7 bases. The CDR3 has 13 residues. CDR3 in DNA: TGTGCCTGGAGAGCCGAGGGGGCCAACGTCCTGACTTTC. It yields the protein CAWRAEGANVLTF.

This chain uses TRBV6-5 with TRBJ2-7; possibly TRBD1 for D (6 bases). Per germline, CDR1 MNHEY and CDR2 SVGAGI. V lost 6 bases and J 1 base, leaving 13 bases between the germline ends. The CDR3 totals 14 residues. The CDR3 DNA reads TGTGCCAGCAGCCAGGACAGTCATTCCTACGAGCAGTACTTC. Protein product: CASSQDSHSYEQYF.

There are a few counts of this clone. This chain links TRBV7-2 with TRBJ2-4; TRBD2 matches at 11 bases. The CDR3 covers 18 residues. V lost 3 bases and J lost 0; bases outside the gene matches: 7. The germline CDR1 and CDR2 sequences are SGHTA and FQGNSA. The DNA for the CDR3 is TGTGCCAGCAGCTTCCTGTTAGCGGGAGGGCTAGCCAAAAACATTCAGTACTTC. It codes for CASSFLLAGGLAKNIQYF.